The following is a T cell receptor (beta chain) sequence with its context. Its antigen remains unidentified. TCRdb's copy holds only in-frame clones and misses some; the assay was immunoSEQ multiplex PCR. This repertoire shows about 150,000 clones, 92% found once; its top ten account for around 1.5%. The CDR3 has 13 amino acids. Per the germline V gene, CDR1 is MNHEY and CDR2 is SVGAGI. V was pared by 8 bases and J by 5 bases, with 16 bases between. This record belongs to a study of T cell responses to AZD1222 COVID-19 vaccine. At the level of the study: Pooling was applied to second doses at about 4 or about 12 weeks. Points from the study as a whole: Mapped onto spike, vaccine-associated CD4 TCRs spanned it and were dominant at 160-218 and 743-854. Per reports, nearly half of all spike-specific TCRs target regions that are unmutated in variants.

This clonotype was sampled from an adult in good health. The source was peripheral blood, collected on day 0 of AZD1222 vaccination. The chain combines TRBV6-5 with TRBJ2-7, with D tentatively TRBD1 or TRBD2 (5 bases each). Here the CDR3 DNA reads TGTGCCAGCGGTCGGGACCACAGGAACGAGCAGTACTTC. This codes for CASGRDHRNEQYF.